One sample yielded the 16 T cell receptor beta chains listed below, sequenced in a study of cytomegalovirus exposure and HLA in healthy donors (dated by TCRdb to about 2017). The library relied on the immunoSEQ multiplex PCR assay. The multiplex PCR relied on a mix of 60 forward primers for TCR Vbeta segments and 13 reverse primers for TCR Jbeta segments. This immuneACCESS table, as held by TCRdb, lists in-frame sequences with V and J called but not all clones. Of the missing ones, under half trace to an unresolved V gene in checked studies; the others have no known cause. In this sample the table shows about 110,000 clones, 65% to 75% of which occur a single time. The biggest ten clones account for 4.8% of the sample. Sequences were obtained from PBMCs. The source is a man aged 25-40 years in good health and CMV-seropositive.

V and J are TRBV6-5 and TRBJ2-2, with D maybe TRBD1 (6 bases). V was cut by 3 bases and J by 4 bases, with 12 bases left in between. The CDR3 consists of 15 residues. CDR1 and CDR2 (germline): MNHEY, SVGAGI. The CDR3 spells CASSYQGWVTGELFF. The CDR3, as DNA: TGTGCCAGCAGTTATCAGGGGTGGGTCACCGGGGAGCTGTTTTTT.

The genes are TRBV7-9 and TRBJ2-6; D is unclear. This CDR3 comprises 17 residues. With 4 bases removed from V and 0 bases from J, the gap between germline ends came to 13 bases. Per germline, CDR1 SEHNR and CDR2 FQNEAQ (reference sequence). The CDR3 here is CASSSAEKLSGANVLTF. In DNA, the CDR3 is TGTGCCAGCAGCTCTGCCGAGAAGCTCTCTGGGGCCAACGTCCTGACTTTC.

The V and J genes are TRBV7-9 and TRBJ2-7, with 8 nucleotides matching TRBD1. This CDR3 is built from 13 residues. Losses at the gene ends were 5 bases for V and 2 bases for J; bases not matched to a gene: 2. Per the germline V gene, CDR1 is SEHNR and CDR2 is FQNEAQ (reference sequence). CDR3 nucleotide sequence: TGTGCCAGCAGCCCCAGGGGGCCCTACGAGCAGTACTTC. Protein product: CASSPRGPYEQYF. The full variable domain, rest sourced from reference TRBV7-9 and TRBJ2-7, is DTGVSQNPRHKITKRGQNVTFRCDPISEHNRLYWYRQTLGQGPEFLTYFQNEAQLEKSRLLSDRFSAERPKGSFSTLEIQRTEQGDSAMYLCASSPRGPYEQYFGPGTRLTVT.

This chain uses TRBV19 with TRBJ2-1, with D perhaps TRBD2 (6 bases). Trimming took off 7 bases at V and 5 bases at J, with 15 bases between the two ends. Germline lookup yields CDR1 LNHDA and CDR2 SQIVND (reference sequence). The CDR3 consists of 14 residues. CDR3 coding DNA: TGTGCCAGTATTGGGCGGGGAAGAGACAATGAGCAGTTCTTC. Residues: CASIGRGRDNEQFF. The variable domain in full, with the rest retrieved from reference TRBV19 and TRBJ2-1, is DGGITQSPKYLFRKEGQNVTLSCEQNLNHDAMYWYRQDPGQGLRLIYYSQIVNDFQKGDIAEGYSVSREKKESFPLTVTSAQKNPTAFYLCASIGRGRDNEQFFGPGTRLTVL.

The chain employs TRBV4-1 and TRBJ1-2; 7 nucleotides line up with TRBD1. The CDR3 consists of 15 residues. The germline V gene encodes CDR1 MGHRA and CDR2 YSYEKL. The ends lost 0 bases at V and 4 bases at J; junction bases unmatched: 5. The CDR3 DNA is TGCGCCAGCAGCCAAGATCAGGGGGTCTTCTATGGCTACACCTTC. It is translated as CASSQDQGVFYGYTF.

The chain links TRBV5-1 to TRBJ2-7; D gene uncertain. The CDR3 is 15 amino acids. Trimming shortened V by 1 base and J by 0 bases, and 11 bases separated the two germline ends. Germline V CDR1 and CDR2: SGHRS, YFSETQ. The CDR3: CASSLLGRSSYEQYF. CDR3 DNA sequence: TGCGCCAGCAGCTTGTTGGGCAGAAGCTCCTACGAGCAGTACTTC.

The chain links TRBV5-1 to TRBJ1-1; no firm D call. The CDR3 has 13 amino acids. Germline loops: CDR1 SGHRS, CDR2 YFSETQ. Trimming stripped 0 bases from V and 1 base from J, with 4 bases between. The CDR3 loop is CASSLVRNTEAFF. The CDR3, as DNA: TGCGCCAGCAGCTTGGTCAGGAACACTGAAGCTTTCTTT.

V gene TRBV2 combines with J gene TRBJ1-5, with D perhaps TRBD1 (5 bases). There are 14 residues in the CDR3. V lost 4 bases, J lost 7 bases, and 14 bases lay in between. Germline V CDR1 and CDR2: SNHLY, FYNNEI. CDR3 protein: CASSADSGWQPQHF. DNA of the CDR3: TGTGCCAGCAGTGCCGACAGTGGGTGGCAGCCCCAGCATTTT.

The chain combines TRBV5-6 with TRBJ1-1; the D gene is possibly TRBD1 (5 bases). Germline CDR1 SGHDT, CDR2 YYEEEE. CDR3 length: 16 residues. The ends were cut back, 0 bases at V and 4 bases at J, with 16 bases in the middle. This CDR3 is CASSLGGTVAGTEAFF. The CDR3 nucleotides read TGTGCCAGCAGCTTGGGAGGGACTGTTGCTGGCACTGAAGCTTTCTTT.

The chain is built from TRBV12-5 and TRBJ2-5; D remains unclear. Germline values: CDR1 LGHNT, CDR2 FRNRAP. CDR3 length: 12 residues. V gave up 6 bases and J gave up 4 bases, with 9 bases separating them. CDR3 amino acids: CASGPRIETQYF. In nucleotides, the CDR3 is TGTGCTAGTGGCCCGCGAATAGAGACCCAGTACTTC.

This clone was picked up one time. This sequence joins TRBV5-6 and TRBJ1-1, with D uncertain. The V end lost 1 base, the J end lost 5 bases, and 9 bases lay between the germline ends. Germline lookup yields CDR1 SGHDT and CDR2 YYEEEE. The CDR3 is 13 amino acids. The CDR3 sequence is CASSLPEPTEAFF. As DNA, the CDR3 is TGTGCCAGCAGCTTGCCGGAGCCTACTGAAGCTTTCTTT.

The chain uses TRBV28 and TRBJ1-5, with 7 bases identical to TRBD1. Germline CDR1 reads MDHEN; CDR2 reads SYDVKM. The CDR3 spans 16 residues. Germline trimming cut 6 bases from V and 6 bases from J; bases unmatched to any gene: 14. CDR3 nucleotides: TGTGCCAGCAGGGGGCACCGGGACAGAAGAAGTCAGCCCCAGCATTTT. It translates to CASRGHRDRRSQPQHF.

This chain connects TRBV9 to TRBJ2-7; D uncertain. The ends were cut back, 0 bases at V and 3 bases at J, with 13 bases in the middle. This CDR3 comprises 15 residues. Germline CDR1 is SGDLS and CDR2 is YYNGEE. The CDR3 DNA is TGTGCCAGCAGCGTAGATGGCGCGGCCGACTACGAGCAGTACTTC. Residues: CASSVDGAADYEQYF.

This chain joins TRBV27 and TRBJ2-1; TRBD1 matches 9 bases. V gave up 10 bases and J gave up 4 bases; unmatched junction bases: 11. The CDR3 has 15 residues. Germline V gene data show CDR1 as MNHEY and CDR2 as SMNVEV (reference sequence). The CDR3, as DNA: TGTGCCACCATGAAACGGGACAGGGTGTACAATGAGCAGTTCTTC. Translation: CATMKRDRVYNEQFF.

CDR3 sequence: CASSLTGTDTQYF. CDR3 sequence (DNA): TGTGCCAGCAGTCTAACGGGCACAGATACGCAGTATTTT. The chain combines TRBV6-1 with TRBJ2-3; D is unclear. Trimming removed 5 bases from V and 1 base from J, with 7 bases in between. The CDR3 consists of 13 residues. Germline values: CDR1 MNHNS, CDR2 SASEGT.

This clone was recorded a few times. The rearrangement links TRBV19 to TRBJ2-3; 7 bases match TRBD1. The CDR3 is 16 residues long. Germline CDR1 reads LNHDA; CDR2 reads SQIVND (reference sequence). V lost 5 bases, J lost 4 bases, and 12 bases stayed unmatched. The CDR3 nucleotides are TGTGCCAGTAGTTCTATTCAGGGGGTTGGCGCAGATACGCAGTATTTT. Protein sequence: CASSSIQGVGADTQYF.